This T cell receptor (beta chain) was observed in a study of shared clonotypes between healthy human individuals. J was trimmed by 4 bases and V by 0 bases; bases with no gene match: 8. This CDR3 has 17 residues. Germline lookup yields CDR1 SGHDT and CDR2 YYEEEE. The study drew all its donors from Caucasian adults living in Nashville, Tennessee. Method: immunoSEQ multiplex PCR; TCRdb's copy keeps in-frame clones and lacks some. The top ten hold about 12% of the sample, which has fewer than 550,000 clones, about 75% seen once. This sequence was found in a woman aged 35 to 49 in good health. Some clones in this sample may be carry-over from other donors' samples. V is TRBV5-6 and J is TRBJ2-2; 8 bases are shared with TRBD2. The specimen sequenced was PBMCs. The CDR3 DNA reads TGTGCCAGCAGCTTGGTTGTTAGCGGGACGGTCACCGGGGAGCTGTTTTTT. Translated: CASSLVVSGTVTGELFF.